One and the same sample provided the 8 T cell receptor beta chains below, sequenced in a study of T-cell reconstitution after alpha-beta-depleted transplantation in children. Unique molecular identifiers were built into the TCRbeta library. TCRdb reanalysed the PCR reads using MiXCR and keeps one entry per CDR3 protein. The table includes about 610,000 distinct CDR3 sequences, 10% detected once. Specimen: PBMCs from the stem cell graft donor, collected from the stem cell graft. All receptors come from a human donor who donated a stem cell graft to a child with acute myeloid leukemia.

This clonotype was seen a handful of times. V usage is TRBV27 and J usage is TRBJ2-7; D may match TRBD1 or TRBD2 (6 bases each). The ends were cut back, 4 bases at V and 4 bases at J, with 17 bases in the middle. The CDR3 runs 15 residues. Per the germline V gene, CDR1 is MNHEY and CDR2 is SMNVEV (reference sequence). CDR3 sequence (DNA): TGTGCCAGCAGTTCTACCGGGACACTAGCTTACGAGCAGTACTTC. It is translated as CASSSTGTLAYEQYF.

This clonotype was observed a single time. The V and J genes are TRBV12-3 or TRBV12-4 and TRBJ2-5; D might be TRBD1 (5 bases). The CDR3 is made up of 14 amino acids. V was pared by 2 bases and J by 7 bases, with 14 bases between. The DNA for the CDR3 is TGTGCCAGCAGTTTAAAGGGGTCGCAGGCGACCCAGTACTTC. The encoded protein is CASSLKGSQATQYF.

This clonotype was seen a handful of times. V usage is TRBV28 and J usage is TRBJ2-3; 8 bases are shared with TRBD1. Per the germline V gene, CDR1 is MDHEN and CDR2 is SYDVKM. With V trimmed by 2 bases and J by 5 bases, 9 bases remained unmatched. The CDR3 sequence is 16 residues long. The CDR3: CASSLRQGAFGDTQYF. CDR3 in DNA: TGTGCCAGCAGTTTAAGGCAGGGGGCATTCGGAGATACGCAGTATTTT. Full variable domain (remainder filled in from reference TRBV28 and TRBJ2-3): DVKVTQSSRYLVKRTGEKVFLECVQDMDHENMFWYRQDPGLGLRLIYFSYDVKMKEKGDIPEGYSVSREKKERFSLILESASTNQTSMYLCASSLRQGAFGDTQYFGPGTRLTVL.

There are many counts of this clonotype. The rearrangement links TRBV9 to TRBJ2-7; D is undetermined. The CDR3 runs 14 residues. V was trimmed by 0 bases and J by 6 bases, leaving 13 bases between them. Germline CDR1 SGDLS, CDR2 YYNGEE. CDR3 nucleotide sequence: TGTGCCAGCAGCGTAGGGCCCCTAATGGGCGAGCAGTACTTC. Its translation: CASSVGPLMGEQYF.

The chain carries TRBV12-3 or TRBV12-4 and TRBJ2-5; 12 nucleotides line up with TRBD2. This CDR3 is 14 amino acids long. Unmatched junction bases numbered 5, after V lost 7 bases and J lost 5 bases. CDR3 loop: CASNLAGGPETQYF. DNA of the CDR3: TGTGCCAGCAATCTAGCGGGAGGGCCGGAGACCCAGTACTTC.

This clonotype came up many times. The chain recombines TRBV12-3 or TRBV12-4 with TRBJ1-1; possibly TRBD1 for D (6 bases). The CDR3 is 14 amino acids. V lost 5 bases, J lost 3 bases, and 13 bases lay in between. CDR3 DNA: TGTGCCAGCAGTAAACAGGGATCTTACACTGAAGCTTTCTTT. This translates into CASSKQGSYTEAFF.

The chain uses TRBV2 and TRBJ2-3, with a tentative D call TRBD2 (5 bases). Deletions cut 6 bases from V and 2 bases from J, with 12 bases between. The germline CDR1 and CDR2 sequences are SNHLY and FYNNEI. This CDR3 has 14 amino acids. The DNA for the CDR3 is TGTGCCAGCAGGGACTCCACCCTCACAGATACGCAGTATTTT. Amino acids: CASRDSTLTDTQYF.

V and J are TRBV30 and TRBJ1-2; no firm D call. Germline V gene data show CDR1 as GTSNPN and CDR2 as SVGIG (reference sequence). The CDR3 runs 11 residues. Between the trimmed V and J ends, which lost 5 bases and 8 bases, there was a span of 12 bases. For the CDR3, the DNA is TGTGCCTGGGACGGTCTTAGGGGCTACACCTTC. This gives the protein CAWDGLRGYTF.